Listed below are T cell receptor beta chains from one sample, sequenced in a study of CD8+ T cells in alopecia areata. Some clones are missing from TCRdb's copy, which holds only in-frame ones; the method was immunoSEQ multiplex PCR. The sample gives 110,000 or so clones, approximately 59% of which show up once; 20% to 25% is in the top ten. Sequenced sample: CD8+ T cells sorted from blood. The source of these receptors is a human donor in good health. Both conserved end residues are part of each CDR3. A D gene is named only where the DNA matches it firmly. Size is stated for part of the rows, as once, few or many counts, or as a class when the clone is expanded.

D gene	V gene	J gene	clone size	CDR3 protein	CDR3 DNA
.	TRBV28	TRBJ1-3	few	CASRFQSGNTIYF	TGTGCCAGCAGGTTCCAGTCTGGAAACACCATATATTTT
TRBD1	TRBV13	TRBJ1-2	.	CASSVLGQGYYGYTF	TGTGCCAGCAGCGTCTTGGGACAGGGGTACTATGGCTACACCTTC
TRBD1	TRBV5-4	TRBJ2-5	.	CASSMFTGAPGETQYF	TGTGCCAGCAGCATGTTCACAGGGGCTCCCGGCGAGACCCAGTACTTC
.	TRBV5-1	TRBJ2-5	.	CASSLWPPQTQYF	TGCGCCAGCAGCTTGTGGCCACCGCAGACCCAGTACTTC
.	TRBV28	TRBJ2-4	few	CASSPQQGHIQYF	TGTGCCAGCAGCCCACAGCAGGGTCACATTCAGTACTTC
TRBD2	TRBV7-6	TRBJ2-5	.	CASSPGTSGGAGETQYF	TGTGCCAGCAGCCCCGGGACTAGCGGGGGGGCTGGGGAGACCCAGTACTTC
.	TRBV5-6	TRBJ2-7	.	CASSPSDGTGDPYEQYF	TGTGCCAGCAGCCCATCGGACGGGACTGGGGACCCCTACGAGCAGTACTTC
TRBD2	TRBV9	TRBJ2-2	.	CASTLAGVGTGELFF	TGTGCCAGCACCCTAGCGGGGGTGGGCACCGGGGAGCTGTTTTTT
.	TRBV28	TRBJ2-3	few	CASSFLGQSTDTQYF	TGTGCCAGCAGTTTCTTGGGACAAAGCACAGATACGCAGTATTTT
.	TRBV7-9	TRBJ1-5	.	CASSLGGPNQPQHF	TGTGCCAGCAGCTTAGGAGGCCCCAATCAGCCCCAGCATTTT
.	TRBV25-1	TRBJ1-2	.	CASSYSSNYGYTF	TGTGCCAGCAGCTACAGCTCTAACTATGGCTACACCTTC
.	TRBV29-1	TRBJ2-7	.	CSAIQGGEQYF	TGCAGCGCAATTCAGGGTGGCGAGCAGTACTTC
.	TRBV7-9	TRBJ1-1	.	CATSRPRGFDTEAFF	TGTGCCACTTCACGTCCCAGGGGATTTGACACTGAAGCTTTCTTT
.	TRBV6-5	TRBJ2-7	.	CASSLGTTYEQYF	TGTGCCAGCAGTTTAGGCACCACCTACGAGCAGTACTTC
TRBD1	TRBV29-1	TRBJ1-2	few	CSVPTGEGGYTF	TGCAGCGTCCCGACAGGGGAGGGTGGCTACACCTTC
.	TRBV6-5	TRBJ2-5	few	CASSAEGLGTQYF	TGTGCCAGCAGTGCTGAGGGGTTGGGGACCCAGTACTTC
.	TRBV4-3	TRBJ2-7	few	CASSQDATDYEQYF	TGCGCCAGCAGCCAAGACGCGACAGATTACGAGCAGTACTTC
TRBD1	TRBV13	TRBJ2-1	once	CASSLRTGGYNEQFF	TGTGCCAGCAGCTTACGGACAGGGGGATACAATGAGCAGTTCTTC
.	TRBV29-1	TRBJ2-1	once	CSVLGGGSVMGEQFF	TGCAGCGTTCTTGGTGGGGGCAGCGTGATGGGTGAGCAGTTCTTC
.	TRBV4-1	TRBJ2-7	.	CASSPVPAGVSYEQYF	TGCGCCAGCAGCCCTGTCCCAGCGGGTGTCTCCTACGAGCAGTACTTC
TRBD2	TRBV11-2	TRBJ2-4	.	CASSPYSGGPLGIQYF	TGTGCCAGCAGCCCATATAGCGGGGGGCCCCTCGGCATTCAGTACTTC
.	TRBV4-3	TRBJ1-4	.	CASSHLTGEKLFF	TGCGCCAGCAGCCACCTGACAGGAGAAAAACTGTTTTTT
TRBD1	TRBV6-6	TRBJ2-5	.	CASRIPGGQETQYF	TGTGCCAGCAGGATACCAGGGGGACAAGAGACCCAGTACTTC
TRBD2	TRBV4-2	TRBJ2-3	.	CASSQMTSGAPHTQYF	TGTGCCAGCAGCCAAATGACTAGCGGGGCTCCACATACGCAGTATTTT
.	TRBV5-4	TRBJ2-5	.	CASSQPPGETQYF	TGTGCCAGCAGCCAACCTCCTGGGGAGACCCAGTACTTC
TRBD2	TRBV30	TRBJ2-3	few	CAWSGPSGGLTDTQYF	TGTGCCTGGAGTGGTCCCAGCGGGGGACTCACAGATACGCAGTATTTT
.	TRBV2	TRBJ2-1	.	CASSDWHEGEQFF	TGTGCCAGCAGTGACTGGCACGAGGGGGAGCAGTTCTTC
.	TRBV29-1	TRBJ2-3	.	CSVEPSGANTDTQYF	TGCAGCGTTGAACCTTCAGGGGCTAACACAGATACGCAGTATTTT
.	TRBV28	TRBJ2-4	few	CASSLPGVGDIQYF	TGTGCCAGCAGTTTGCCGGGGGTAGGGGACATTCAGTACTTC
.	TRBV15	TRBJ2-5	.	CATSLSGSGQTQYF	TGTGCCACCAGTCTGTCGGGCAGCGGGCAGACCCAGTACTTC
.	TRBV4-3	TRBJ1-2	.	CASSQDPPSRVDYGYTF	TGCGCCAGCAGCCAAGACCCCCCTAGCAGGGTTGACTATGGCTACACCTTC